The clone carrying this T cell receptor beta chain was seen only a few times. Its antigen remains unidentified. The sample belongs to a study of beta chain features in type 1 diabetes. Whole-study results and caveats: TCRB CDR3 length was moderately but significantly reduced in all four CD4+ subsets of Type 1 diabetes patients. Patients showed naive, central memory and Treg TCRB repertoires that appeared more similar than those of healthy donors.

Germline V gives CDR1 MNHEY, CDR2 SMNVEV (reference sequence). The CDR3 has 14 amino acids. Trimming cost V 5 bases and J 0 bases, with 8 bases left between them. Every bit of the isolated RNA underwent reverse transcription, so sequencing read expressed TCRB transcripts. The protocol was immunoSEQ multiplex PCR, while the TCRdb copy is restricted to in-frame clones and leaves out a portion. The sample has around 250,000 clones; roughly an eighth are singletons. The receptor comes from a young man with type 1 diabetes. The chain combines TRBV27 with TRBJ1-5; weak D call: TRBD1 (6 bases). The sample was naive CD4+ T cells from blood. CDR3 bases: TGTGCCAGCAGTCTCAGGGGTAGCAATCAGCCCCAGCATTTT. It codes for CASSLRGSNQPQHF.